The 19 T cell receptor beta chains reported below all come from one sample, sequenced in a study of T cells in Graves' hyperthyroidism and ophthalmopathy. TCR beta CDR3 regions were amplified from RNA transcripts. The HTBI primer set served for first-round RT-PCR of the TCR CDR3. TCRdb re-called the multiplex PCR reads through MiXCR, storing one row per CDR3 protein. The data contain hundreds of thousands of distinct CDR3 sequences, approximately 14% of them singletons. Material for sequencing was blood. These receptors came from a woman under 30 with Graves' hyperthyroidism.

This clonotype was seen ten or more times. This chain joins TRBV2 and TRBJ2-7, with D tentatively TRBD1 or TRBD2 (6 bases each). The CDR3 length is 12 residues. The V gene lost 4 bases and the J gene lost 5 bases, with 9 bases spanning the gap. Germline V lookup: CDR1 SNHLY, CDR2 FYNNEI. DNA of the CDR3: TGTGCCAGCAGTGCTAGGGGGGACGAGCAGTACTTC. Its translation is CASSARGDEQYF.

This clonotype was counted a few times. The chain is built from TRBV29-1 and TRBJ2-7; D is ambiguous. This CDR3 region has 13 residues. V was shortened by 3 bases and J by 0 bases, with 9 bases between the two germline ends. Per germline, CDR1 SQVTM and CDR2 ANQGSEA. The CDR3 DNA sequence: TGCAGCGTTGAGTCATTGAGCTCCTACGAGCAGTACTTC. It is translated as CSVESLSSYEQYF.

Ten or more counts support this clonotype. The chain joins TRBV5-5 to TRBJ1-2; TRBD1 might be the D (5 bases). V lost 0 bases and J 5 bases, leaving 20 bases between the germline ends. Germline V CDR1 and CDR2: SGHKS, YYEKEE (reference sequence). The CDR3 spans 17 residues. CDR3: CASSLAVAGPAAYGYTF. The CDR3 nucleotides are TGTGCCAGCAGCTTGGCCGTGGCAGGGCCCGCGGCGTATGGCTACACCTTC. Full variable domain (outside the CDR3, taken from reference TRBV5-5 and TRBJ1-2): DAGVTQSPTHLIKTRGQQVTLRCSPISGHKSVSWYQQVLGQGPQFIFQYYEKEERGRGNFPDRFSARQFPNYSSELNVNALLLGDSALYLCASSLAVAGPAAYGYTFGSGTRLTVV.

There are a few counts of this clonotype. This rearrangement joins TRBV3-1 to TRBJ2-3; D possibly corresponds to TRBD2 (6 bases). Trimming took 4 bases from V and 6 from J, leaving 14 bases between them. The V gene's germline CDR1 is LGHDT and CDR2 YNNKEL (reference sequence). CDR3 length: 14 amino acids. The CDR3 sequence is CASSLGLSADTQYF. The CDR3 DNA reads as TGTGCCAGCAGCCTTGGACTATCAGCGGATACGCAGTATTTT.

The chain couples TRBV27 to TRBJ2-7, with TRBD2 matching 9 bases. CDR1 MNHEY and CDR2 SMNVEV come from the germline V gene (reference sequence). J gave up 2 bases and V 0 bases, and 11 bases lay outside the gene matches. This CDR3 has 18 amino acids. CDR3: CASSLSPGGREFPYEQYF. The CDR3 DNA reads as TGTGCCAGCAGTTTATCGCCTGGCGGGAGGGAATTCCCCTACGAGCAGTACTTC.

This clonotype was detected ten times or more. This chain uses TRBV6-1 with TRBJ2-7; TRBD1 matches at 10 bases. Germline CDR1 is MNHNS and CDR2 is SASEGT. The CDR3 length is 16 residues. V lost 7 bases to trimming and J lost 7 bases; unmatched junction nucleotides: 16. Here the CDR3 DNA reads TGTGCCAGCATCCGGGACCAAACCGGGACAGGGGTTGAGCAGTACTTC. Protein sequence: CASIRDQTGTGVEQYF.

This clonotype has a count of ten or more. This chain connects TRBV28 to TRBJ2-7; TRBD2 agrees at 11 bases. The germline CDR1 and CDR2 sequences are MDHEN and SYDVKM. Trimming took 6 bases from V and 1 from J; bases not matched to a gene: 2. CDR3 length: 14 amino acids. CDR3 in DNA: TGTGCCAGCAGAGGGACTAGCGGTTCCTACGAGCAGTACTTC. Translated: CASRGTSGSYEQYF.

The rearrangement uses TRBV20-1 and TRBJ2-5; D unresolved. This CDR3 contains 15 residues. V dropped 3 bases and J dropped 3 bases, with 17 bases sitting between them. Germline V gene lookup returns CDR1 DFQATT and CDR2 SNEGSKA (reference sequence). CDR3 coding DNA: TGCAGTGCTAGCCCGACGCCGAGCGAAGAAGAGACCCAGTACTTC. Translated: CSASPTPSEEETQYF.

Notes on this clonotype: A read error may explain this, as a much larger clone is one base away. The rearrangement joins TRBV13 to TRBJ2-1; D is unclear. The J call may be wrong; the DNA end is better matched by TRBJ2-7. CDR3 length: 16 amino acids. Germline lookup yields CDR1 PRHDT and CDR2 FYEKMQ (reference sequence). CDR3 coding DNA: TGTGCCAGCAGCTCTCTAGTGCAGGTCTCCTACAATGAGCAGTACTTC. Its protein is CASSSLVQVSYNEQYF.

In this sample, this clonotype turned up many times. The CDR3 here is CASSLSSGRYEQYF. In DNA, the CDR3 is TGTGCCAGCAGTTTATCTAGCGGGAGGTACGAGCAGTACTTC. The rearrangement links TRBV27 to TRBJ2-7, with 10 bases matching TRBD2. With 0 bases clipped from V and 4 bases from J, the junction kept 0 bases outside the gene matches. The CDR3 has 14 amino acids. Per the germline V gene, CDR1 is MNHEY and CDR2 is SMNVEV (reference sequence).

This clonotype came up a few times. The V call is TRBV5-6, the J call TRBJ1-2; TRBD1 matches 10 bases. The ends lost 2 bases at V and 7 bases at J; junction bases unmatched: 5. The CDR3 is 14 amino acids. Per germline, CDR1 SGHDT and CDR2 YYEEEE. The CDR3 protein is CASSFGTGVSGYTF. As DNA, the CDR3 is TGTGCCAGCAGCTTCGGGACAGGGGTGTCTGGCTACACCTTC. Full variable domain (outside the CDR3, taken from reference TRBV5-6 and TRBJ1-2): DAGVTQSPTHLIKTRGQQVTLRCSPKSGHDTVSWYQQALGQGPQFIFQYYEEEERQRGNFPDRFSGHQFPNYSSELNVNALLLGDSALYLCASSFGTGVSGYTFGSGTRLTVV.

This clonotype was counted ten times or more. The genes are TRBV11-2 and TRBJ1-3; D is ambiguous. The length of the CDR3 is 14 residues. Germline lookup yields CDR1 SGHAT and CDR2 FQNNGV. With 2 bases removed from V and 3 bases from J, the gap between germline ends came to 8 bases. The CDR3 nucleotides read TGTGCCAGCAGCTTATTCAGTATTGGAAACACCATATATTTT. Its translation is CASSLFSIGNTIYF. The whole variable domain, remainder taken from reference TRBV11-2 and TRBJ1-3, is EAGVAQSPRYKIIEKRQSVAFWCNPISGHATLYWYQQILGQGPKLLIQFQNNGVVDDSQLPKDRFSAERLKGVDSTLKIQPAKLEDSAVYLCASSLFSIGNTIYFGEGSWLTVV.

This clonotype came up many times. The gene calls are TRBV3-1 and TRBJ2-7; D unclear. The CDR3 length is 11 residues. Per germline, CDR1 LGHDT and CDR2 YNNKEL (reference sequence). Trimming left V 2 bases short and J 3 bases short, with 2 bases between. The CDR3 nucleotides read TGTGCCAGCAGCCAACTCTACGAGCAGTACTTC. It yields the protein CASSQLYEQYF.

This clonotype was seen a handful of times. V is TRBV12-3 or TRBV12-4 and J is TRBJ2-1, with TRBD2 matching over 8 bases. The CDR3 is made up of 17 amino acids. V shed 2 bases, J shed 4 bases, and the junction held 10 bases outside the gene matches. CDR3 amino acids: CASSLTRFREGYNEQFF. CDR3 bases: TGTGCCAGCAGTTTAACCCGCTTCCGGGAGGGGTACAATGAGCAGTTCTTC.

The count of this clonotype is one. The J gene is TRBJ2-2, the V gene TRBV20-1, with a weak D call TRBD1 (6 bases). This CDR3 has 17 residues. With 0 bases removed from V and 6 bases from J, the gap between germline ends came to 20 bases. Germline V CDR1 and CDR2: DFQATT, SNEGSKA (reference sequence). CDR3 nucleotide sequence: TGCAGTGCTAGAGATCTGAGACAGGACCATGGCGCCGGGGAGCTGTTTTTT. Translating gives CSARDLRQDHGAGELFF.

On this clonotype: A much larger clone differs from this one at a single base, so this may be a read error. V and J are TRBV28 and TRBJ2-7; D ambiguous. The CDR3 extends over 14 amino acids. Trimming left V 4 bases short and J 7 bases short, with 17 bases between. Germline V gene sequence: CDR1 MDHEN, CDR2 SYDVKM. Here the CDR3 reads CASSSFHPMGEQYF. Written as DNA, the CDR3 is TGTGCCAGCAGTTCCTTCCATCCTATGGGGGAGCAGTACTTC.

This clonotype has ten or more counts. V is TRBV6-2 or TRBV6-3 and J is TRBJ2-1; TRBD2 agrees at 14 bases. The CDR3 has 21 amino acids. The V gene's germline CDR1 is MNHEY and CDR2 SVGEGT. Unmatched junction bases numbered 16, after V lost 6 bases and J lost 0 bases. CDR3 nucleotide sequence: TGTGCCAGCAGCCACCGTACGGGACTAGCGGGAGCCTTCCTCTCCTACAATGAGCAGTTCTTC. Protein sequence: CASSHRTGLAGAFLSYNEQFF.

This clonotype was counted at least ten times. The V gene is TRBV18, the J gene TRBJ2-1; D gene uncertain. V was shortened by 3 bases and J by 4 bases, with 10 bases between the two germline ends. This CDR3 comprises 14 residues. Germline V gives CDR1 KGHSH, CDR2 LQKENI. The CDR3 region has the DNA TGTGCCAGCTCACCGGCGCAAGTGTACAATGAGCAGTTCTTC. Its translation is CASSPAQVYNEQFF.

V gene TRBV12-3 or TRBV12-4 combines with J gene TRBJ2-2; 7 bases are shared with TRBD1. Trimming removed 5 bases from V and 4 bases from J; junction bases left unmatched: 10. The CDR3 covers 16 residues. The CDR3 here is CASSDNRGYTTGELFF. CDR3 DNA: TGTGCCAGCAGTGATAACAGGGGTTACACCACCGGGGAGCTGTTTTTT.